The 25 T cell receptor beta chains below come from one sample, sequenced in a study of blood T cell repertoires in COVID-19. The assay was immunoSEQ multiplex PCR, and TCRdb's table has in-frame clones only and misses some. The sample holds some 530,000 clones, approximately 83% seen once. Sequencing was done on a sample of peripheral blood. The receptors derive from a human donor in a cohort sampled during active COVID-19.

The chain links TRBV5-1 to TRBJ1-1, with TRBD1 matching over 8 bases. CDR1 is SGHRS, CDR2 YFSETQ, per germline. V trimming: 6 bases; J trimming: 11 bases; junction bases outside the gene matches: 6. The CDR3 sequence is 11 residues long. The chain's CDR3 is CASKEDRAAFF. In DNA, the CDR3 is TGCGCCAGCAAAGAGGACAGGGCGGCTTTCTTT.

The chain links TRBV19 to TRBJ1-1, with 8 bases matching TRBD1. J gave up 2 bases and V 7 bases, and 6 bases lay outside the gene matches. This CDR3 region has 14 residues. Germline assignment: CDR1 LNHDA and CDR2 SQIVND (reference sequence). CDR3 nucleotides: TGTGCCAGTACCGCGACAGGGGTAAACACTGAAGCTTTCTTT. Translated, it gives CASTATGVNTEAFF.

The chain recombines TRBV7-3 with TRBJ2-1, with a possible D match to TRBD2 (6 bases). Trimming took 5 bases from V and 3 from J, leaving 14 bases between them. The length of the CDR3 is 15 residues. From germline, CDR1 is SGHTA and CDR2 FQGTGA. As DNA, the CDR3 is TGTGCCAGCAGCGCCCATAGCGGAAGCTACAATGAGCAGTTCTTC. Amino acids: CASSAHSGSYNEQFF.

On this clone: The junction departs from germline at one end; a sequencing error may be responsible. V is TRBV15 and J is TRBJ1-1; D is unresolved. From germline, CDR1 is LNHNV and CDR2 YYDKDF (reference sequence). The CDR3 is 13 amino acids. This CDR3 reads CATGRARGTEAFF. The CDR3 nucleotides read TGTGCCACCGGCAGAGCGCGGGGAACTGAAGCTTTCTTT.

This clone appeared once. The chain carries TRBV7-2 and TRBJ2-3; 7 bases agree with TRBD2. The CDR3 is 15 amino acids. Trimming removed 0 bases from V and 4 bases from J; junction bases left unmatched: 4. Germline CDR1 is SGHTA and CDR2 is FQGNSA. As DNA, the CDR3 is TGTGCCAGCAGCTTAGCGGGAGGGCGCCCAGATACGCAGTATTTT. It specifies CASSLAGGRPDTQYF.

CDR3 bases: TGTGCCAGTAGAACCTCCGGGACAGATAATTCACCCCTCCACTTT. Residues: CASRTSGTDNSPLHF. V gene TRBV19 combines with J gene TRBJ1-6; TRBD1 aligns across 7 bases. V shed 6 bases and J 5 bases; nucleotides not matched to a gene: 7. CDR3 size: 15 residues. Per the germline V gene, CDR1 is LNHDA and CDR2 is SQIVND (reference sequence).

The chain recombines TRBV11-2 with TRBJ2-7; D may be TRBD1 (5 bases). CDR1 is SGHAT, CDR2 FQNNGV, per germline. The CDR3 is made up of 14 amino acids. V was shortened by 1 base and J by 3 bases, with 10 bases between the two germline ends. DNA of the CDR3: TGTGCCAGCAGCTTAGTTGGGGCTGACTACGAGCAGTACTTC. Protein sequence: CASSLVGADYEQYF.

CDR3 nucleotides: TGTGCCAGCAACCAAGACAGGCGCAATCAGCCCCAGCATTTT. Protein: CASNQDRRNQPQHF. This sequence joins TRBV6-5 and TRBJ1-5; TRBD1 is a possible D gene (6 bases). This CDR3 has 14 residues. The V and J ends lost 7 bases and 2 bases respectively, with 12 bases between them. Per germline, CDR1 MNHEY and CDR2 SVGAGI.

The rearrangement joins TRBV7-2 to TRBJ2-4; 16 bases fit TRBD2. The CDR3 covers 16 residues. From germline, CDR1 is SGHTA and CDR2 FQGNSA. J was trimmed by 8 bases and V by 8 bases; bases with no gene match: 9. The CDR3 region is CASGPGTSGRGHIQYF. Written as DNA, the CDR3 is TGTGCCAGCGGCCCCGGGACTAGCGGGAGGGGACACATTCAGTACTTC. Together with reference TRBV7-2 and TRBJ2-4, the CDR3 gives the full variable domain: GAGVSQSPSNKVTEKGKDVELRCDPISGHTALYWYRQSLGQGLEFLIYFQGNSAPDKSGLPSDRFSAERTGGSVSTLTIQRTQQEDSAVYLCASGPGTSGRGHIQYFGAGTRLSVL.

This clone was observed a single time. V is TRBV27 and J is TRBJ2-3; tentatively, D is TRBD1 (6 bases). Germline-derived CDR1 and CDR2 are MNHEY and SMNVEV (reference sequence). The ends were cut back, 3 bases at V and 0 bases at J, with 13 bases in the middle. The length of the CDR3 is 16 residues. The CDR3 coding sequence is TGTGCCAGCAGTTTGGGGGCTAACCCAAGCACAGATACGCAGTATTTT. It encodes CASSLGANPSTDTQYF.

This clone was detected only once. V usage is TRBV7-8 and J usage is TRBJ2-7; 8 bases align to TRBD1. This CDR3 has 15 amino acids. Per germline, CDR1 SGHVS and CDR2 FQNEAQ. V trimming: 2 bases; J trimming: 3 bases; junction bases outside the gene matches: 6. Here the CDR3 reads CASSLSGQGSYEQYF. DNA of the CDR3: TGTGCCAGCAGCTTATCAGGACAGGGAAGCTACGAGCAGTACTTC.

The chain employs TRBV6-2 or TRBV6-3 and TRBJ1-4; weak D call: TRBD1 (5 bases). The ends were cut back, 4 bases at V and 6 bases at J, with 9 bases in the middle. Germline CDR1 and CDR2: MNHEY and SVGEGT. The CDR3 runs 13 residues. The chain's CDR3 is CASSSRVHEKLFF. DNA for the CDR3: TGTGCCAGCAGTTCCAGGGTTCATGAAAAACTGTTTTTT.

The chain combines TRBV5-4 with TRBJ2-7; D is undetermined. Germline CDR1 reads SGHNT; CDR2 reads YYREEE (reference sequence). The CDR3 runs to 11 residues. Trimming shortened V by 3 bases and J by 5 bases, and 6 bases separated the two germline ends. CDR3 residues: CASSSLNEQYF. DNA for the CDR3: TGTGCCAGCAGCTCACTAAACGAGCAGTACTTC.

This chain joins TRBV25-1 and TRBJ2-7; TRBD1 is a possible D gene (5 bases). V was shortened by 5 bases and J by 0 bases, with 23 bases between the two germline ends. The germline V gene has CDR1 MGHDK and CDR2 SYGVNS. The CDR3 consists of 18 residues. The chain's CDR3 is CASSPDLSKGLASYEQYF. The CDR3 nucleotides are TGTGCCAGCAGTCCCGACCTTTCTAAGGGGCTCGCCTCCTACGAGCAGTACTTC.

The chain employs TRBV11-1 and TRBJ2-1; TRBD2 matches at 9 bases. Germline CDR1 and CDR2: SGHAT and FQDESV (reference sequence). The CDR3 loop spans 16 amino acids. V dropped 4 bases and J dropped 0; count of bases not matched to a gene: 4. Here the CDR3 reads CASSSLSGSSYNEQFF. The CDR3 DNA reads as TGTGCCAGCAGCTCTCTTAGCGGGAGCTCCTACAATGAGCAGTTCTTC.

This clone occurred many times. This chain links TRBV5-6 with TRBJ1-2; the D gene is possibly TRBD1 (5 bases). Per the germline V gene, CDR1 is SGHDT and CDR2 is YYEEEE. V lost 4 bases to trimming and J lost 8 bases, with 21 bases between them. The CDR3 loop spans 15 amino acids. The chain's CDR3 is CASSPSWAGYNGYTF. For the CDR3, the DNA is TGTGCCAGCAGCCCAAGTTGGGCAGGGTATAACGGCTACACCTTC.

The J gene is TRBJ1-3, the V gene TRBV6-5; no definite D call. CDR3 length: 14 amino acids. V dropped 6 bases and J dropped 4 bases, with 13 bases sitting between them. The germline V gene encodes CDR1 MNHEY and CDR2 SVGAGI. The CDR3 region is CASRPFRSGNTIYF. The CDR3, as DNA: TGTGCCAGCAGGCCGTTCCGGTCAGGAAACACCATATATTTT.

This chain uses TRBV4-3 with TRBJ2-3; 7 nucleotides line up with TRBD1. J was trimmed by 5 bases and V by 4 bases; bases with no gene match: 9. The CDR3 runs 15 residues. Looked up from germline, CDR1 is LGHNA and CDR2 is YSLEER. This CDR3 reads CASSPLRGLGDTQYF. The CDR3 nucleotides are TGCGCCAGCAGCCCCCTCAGGGGGTTGGGAGATACGCAGTATTTT.

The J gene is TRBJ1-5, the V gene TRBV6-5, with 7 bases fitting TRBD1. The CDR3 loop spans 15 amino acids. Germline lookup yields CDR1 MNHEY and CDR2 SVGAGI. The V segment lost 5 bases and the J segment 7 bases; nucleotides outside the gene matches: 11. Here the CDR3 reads CASSPSRGAVQPQHF. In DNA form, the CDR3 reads TGTGCCAGCAGTCCATCCAGGGGGGCGGTGCAGCCCCAGCATTTT.

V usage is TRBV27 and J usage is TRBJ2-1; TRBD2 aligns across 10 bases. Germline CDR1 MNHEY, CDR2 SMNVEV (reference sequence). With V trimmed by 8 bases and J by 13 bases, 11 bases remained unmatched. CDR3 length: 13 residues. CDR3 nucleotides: TGTGCCAGCTCCTTGGAGACTAGCGGGTTTCAGTTCTTC. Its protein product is CASSLETSGFQFF.

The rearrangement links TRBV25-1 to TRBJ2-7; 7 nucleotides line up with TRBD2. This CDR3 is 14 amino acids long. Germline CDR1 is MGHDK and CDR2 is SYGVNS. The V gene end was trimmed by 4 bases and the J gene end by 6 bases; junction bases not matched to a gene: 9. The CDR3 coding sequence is TGTGCCAGCAGTGGGATTAGGACTAGTACCGAGCAGTACTTC. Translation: CASSGIRTSTEQYF.

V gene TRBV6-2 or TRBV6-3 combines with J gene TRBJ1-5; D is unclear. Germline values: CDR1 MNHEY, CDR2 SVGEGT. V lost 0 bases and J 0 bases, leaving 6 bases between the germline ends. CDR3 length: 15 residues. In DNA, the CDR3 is TGTGCCAGCAGTTACTCGAGGAATAGCAATCAGCCCCAGCATTTT. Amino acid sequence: CASSYSRNSNQPQHF.

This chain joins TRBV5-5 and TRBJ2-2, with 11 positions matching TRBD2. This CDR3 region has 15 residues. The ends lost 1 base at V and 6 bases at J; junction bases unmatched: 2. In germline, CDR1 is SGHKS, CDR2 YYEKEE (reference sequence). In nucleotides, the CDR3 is TGTGCCAGCAGCTTGCAACTAGCGGGAGCCGGGGAGCTGTTTTTT. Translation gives CASSLQLAGAGELFF. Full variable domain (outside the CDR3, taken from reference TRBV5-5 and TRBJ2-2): DAGVTQSPTHLIKTRGQQVTLRCSPISGHKSVSWYQQVLGQGPQFIFQYYEKEERGRGNFPDRFSARQFPNYSSELNVNALLLGDSALYLCASSLQLAGAGELFFGEGSRLTVL.

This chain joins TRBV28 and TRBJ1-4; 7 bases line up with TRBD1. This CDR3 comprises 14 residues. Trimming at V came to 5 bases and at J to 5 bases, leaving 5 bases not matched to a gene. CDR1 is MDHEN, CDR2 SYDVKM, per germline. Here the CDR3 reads CASSGGQLNEKLFF. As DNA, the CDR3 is TGTGCCAGCAGTGGGGGACAGTTGAATGAAAAACTGTTTTTT.

In nucleotides, the CDR3 is TGTGCCAGCAGCTTTGGGGCCACTCCGAGCTCCTATAATTCACCCCTCCACTTT. Its protein is CASSFGATPSSYNSPLHF. The chain combines TRBV7-9 with TRBJ1-6, with D possibly being TRBD1 (5 bases). The CDR3 is 18 amino acids. Germline V lookup: CDR1 SEHNR, CDR2 FQNEAQ (reference sequence). V lost 3 bases, J lost 0 bases, and 15 bases lay in between.